This TCR beta chain was obtained from a study of blood T cells in healthy people across ages. Study summary: With template switching, about one barcoded beta molecule was captured per two T cells. Study outcomes and limitations: Strongly correlated with naive T cell percentage was TCR beta diversity.

A few counts support this clonotype. Its antigen is not identified. The germline CDR1 and CDR2 sequences are ENHRY and SYGVKD. Unmatched junction bases numbered 6, after V lost 2 bases and J lost 5 bases. CDR3 size: 15 residues. The second PCR ran about 6 to 12 cycles with a sample-barcoded 5' primer and J-beta primers. TCRdb reprocessed the 5' RACE reads via MiXCR and lists one record per CDR3 protein. The table has 1 million to 1.2 million distinct CDR3 sequences, about two fifths seen once. Material: blood. The V and J genes are TRBV10-3 and TRBJ2-4; 7 nucleotides align to TRBD1. The clonotype comes from a man aged 18 to 35 in good health. As DNA, the CDR3 is TGTGCCATCAGTGAGGAGGGGGCGGTGGAAAACATTCAGTACTTC. This translates into CAISEEGAVENIQYF.